This T cell receptor beta chain was identified during a study of cytomegalovirus exposure and HLA in healthy donors. This PCR relied on a set of 60 Vbeta primers and 13 Jbeta primers. The assay was immunoSEQ multiplex PCR, and TCRdb's table has in-frame clones only and misses some. The table has about 150,000 clones, over 60% seen once; the top ten hold approximately 2.9%. CDR1 MNHNS and CDR2 SASEGT come from the germline V gene. The trim removed 10 bases at V and 1 base at J, leaving 12 bases unmatched. The CDR3 runs 15 residues. V and J are TRBV6-1 and TRBJ1-2, with 7 bases matching TRBD1. The material sequenced was PBMCs. The source of this sequence is a man in his forties in good health and CMV-seropositive. The CDR3 protein is CAIHQQGRSNYGYTF. The CDR3 DNA follows: TGTGCCATCCATCAACAGGGGCGCAGTAACTATGGCTACACCTTC.